The 21 T cell receptor beta chains given below trace back to one sample, sequenced in a study of shared clonotypes between healthy human individuals. Method: immunoSEQ multiplex PCR; TCRdb's copy keeps in-frame clones and lacks some. This table holds approximately 2.5 million clones, 85% to 95% found once. What was sequenced was naive CD4+ T cells sorted from blood. Subset of the sample: CD45RA+ positively selected. These receptors came from a young man in good health.

The chain is built from TRBV6-5 and TRBJ1-2, with D unresolved. Trimming removed 0 bases at V and 8 bases at J, with 13 bases between. Germline V CDR1 and CDR2: MNHEY, SVGAGI. The CDR3 covers 14 residues. CDR3 loop: CASSYSRGRQGYTF. As DNA, the CDR3 is TGTGCCAGCAGTTACTCCCGTGGCAGGCAAGGCTACACCTTC.

This clone occurred once. This rearrangement joins TRBV4-1 to TRBJ1-1; no clear D gene. The ends were cut back, 1 base at V and 4 bases at J, with 16 bases in the middle. Germline CDR1 and CDR2: MGHRA and YSYEKL. The CDR3 is 16 residues long. Here the CDR3 DNA reads TGCGCCAGCAGCCAAGGTTTCTGGACCGAAGGCACTGAAGCTTTCTTT. It specifies CASSQGFWTEGTEAFF.

The chain has TRBV5-1 and TRBJ2-7; TRBD2 aligns across 11 bases. Germline V gene sequence: CDR1 SGHRS, CDR2 YFSETQ. The V gene end was trimmed by 2 bases and the J gene end by 2 bases; junction bases not matched to a gene: 3. This CDR3 is 15 amino acids long. In nucleotides, the CDR3 is TGCGCCAGCAGCTTCGGGACTAGCGGTGCCTACGAGCAGTACTTC. Protein product: CASSFGTSGAYEQYF.

The chain's CDR3 is CASSLAGGRGNTIYF. The CDR3 bases are TGTGCCAGCAGCTTGGCCGGGGGGAGAGGAAACACCATATATTTT. V gene TRBV5-6 combines with J gene TRBJ1-3; D is possibly TRBD1 (5 bases). Germline values: CDR1 SGHDT, CDR2 YYEEEE. V was pared by 0 bases and J by 4 bases, with 11 bases between. The CDR3 length is 15 residues.

This chain links TRBV25-1 with TRBJ2-1; tentative D call: TRBD2 (5 bases). The V and J ends lost 1 base and 4 bases respectively, with 14 bases between them. Germline-derived CDR1 and CDR2 are MGHDK and SYGVNS. This CDR3 is built from 16 residues. The CDR3 loop reads CASSESRGVGYNEQFF. The CDR3 region has the DNA TGTGCCAGCAGTGAATCCCGGGGTGTGGGGTACAATGAGCAGTTCTTC.

The V call is TRBV2, the J call TRBJ1-2; no clear D. Germline V gene lookup returns CDR1 SNHLY and CDR2 FYNNEI. Trimming took off 3 bases at V and 6 bases at J, with 11 bases between the two ends. The CDR3 has 13 amino acids. The chain's CDR3 is CASSENWQNGYTF. CDR3 sequence (DNA): TGTGCCAGCAGTGAGAATTGGCAGAATGGCTACACCTTC. Looking up the rest from reference TRBV2 and TRBJ1-2 gives the full variable domain: EPEVTQTPSHQVTQMGQEVILRCVPISNHLYFYWYRQILGQKVEFLVSFYNNEISEKSEIFDDQFSVERPDGSNFTLKIRSTKLEDSAMYFCASSENWQNGYTFGSGTRLTVV.

The V call is TRBV7-2, the J call TRBJ2-3, with TRBD2 matching 12 bases. Trimming removed 4 bases from V and 4 bases from J; junction bases left unmatched: 9. CDR1 and CDR2 from the germline V gene are SGHTA and FQGNSA. The CDR3 is 17 amino acids. Written as DNA, the CDR3 is TGTGCCAGCAGCTCTTATCTAGCGGGAGGGCCTTCAGATACGCAGTATTTT. Translation: CASSSYLAGGPSDTQYF.

The chain employs TRBV9 and TRBJ2-7; the match to TRBD2 covers 10 bases. There are 15 residues in the CDR3. Germline V gives CDR1 SGDLS, CDR2 YYNGEE. The junction had 5 bases not matched to a gene; V was cut back by 2 bases and J by 3 bases. As DNA, the CDR3 is TGTGCCAGCAGCGTCCTAGCGGGAGAGGTCTACGAGCAGTACTTC. Its protein is CASSVLAGEVYEQYF.

This chain joins TRBV30 and TRBJ2-5, with a possible D match to TRBD2 (6 bases). The CDR3 contains 15 residues. CDR1 and CDR2 (germline): GTSNPN, SVGIG (reference sequence). Trimming left V 5 bases short and J 2 bases short, with 18 bases between. CDR3 sequence reads: CAWGRFGLTQETQYF. CDR3 coding DNA: TGTGCCTGGGGCCGGTTTGGACTAACGCAAGAGACCCAGTACTTC. The whole variable domain, filled in from reference TRBV30 and TRBJ2-5, reads SQTIHQWPATLVQPVGSPLSLECTVEGTSNPNLYWYRQAAGRGLQLLFYSVGIGQISSEVPQNLSASRPQDRQFILSSKKLLLSDSGFYLCAWGRFGLTQETQYFGPGTRLLVL.

This chain connects TRBV5-1 to TRBJ1-1; TRBD1 might be the D (5 bases). The CDR3 has 15 residues. V was clipped by 0 bases and J by 5 bases, with 14 bases between them. Looked up from germline, CDR1 is SGHRS and CDR2 is YFSETQ. The CDR3 DNA reads TGCGCCAGCAGCTTGGAAGGTGGGACGACGACTGAAGCTTTCTTT. Its protein product is CASSLEGGTTTEAFF.

As regards this clone: The identical CDR3 is also encoded by other nucleotide sequences in the sample. The J gene is TRBJ1-4, the V gene TRBV5-1; D is unclear. This CDR3 contains 14 residues. Per the germline V gene, CDR1 is SGHRS and CDR2 is YFSETQ. The germline V and J ends were trimmed by 0 bases and 4 bases, with 7 bases remaining between them. CDR3 bases: TGCGCCAGCAGCTTGGCCGCCGGTAATGAAAAACTGTTTTTT. Its translation: CASSLAAGNEKLFF.

The CDR3, as DNA: TGTGCCAGCAGCCCTGCTTATGGCGGGACGAACACTGAAGCTTTCTTT. Translation gives CASSPAYGGTNTEAFF. V and J are TRBV28 and TRBJ1-1; D possibly corresponds to TRBD1 (5 bases). The CDR3 has 16 amino acids. With 6 bases removed from V and 1 base from J, the gap between germline ends came to 18 bases. CDR1 and CDR2 from the germline V gene are MDHEN and SYDVKM.

This chain links TRBV18 with TRBJ1-6; 7 bases are shared with TRBD1. The V segment lost 1 base and the J segment 7 bases; nucleotides outside the gene matches: 4. The CDR3 has 15 amino acids. Germline values: CDR1 KGHSH, CDR2 LQKENI. The CDR3 DNA is TGTGCCAGCTCACCACAGGGGGCGGGAAATTCACCCCTCCACTTT. This codes for CASSPQGAGNSPLHF. Supplemented by reference TRBV18 and TRBJ1-6, the full variable domain reads NAGVMQNPRHLVRRRGQEARLRCSPMKGHSHVYWYRQLPEEGLKFMVYLQKENIIDESGMPKERFSAEFPKEGPSILRIQQVVRGDSAAYFCASSPQGAGNSPLHFGNGTRLTVT.

The chain has TRBV6-6 and TRBJ1-1; the D is unclear. Germline V gives CDR1 MNHNY, CDR2 SVGAGI (reference sequence). V shed 6 bases and J shed 6 bases, with 17 bases lying between them. The CDR3 length is 14 residues. For the CDR3, the DNA is TGTGCCAGCAGCCGAATTAAGGGTTCAGCTGAAGCTTTCTTT. It specifies CASSRIKGSAEAFF.

The chain combines TRBV14 with TRBJ2-5; 7 bases match TRBD1. Germline CDR1 reads SGHDN; CDR2 reads FVKESK. The CDR3 spans 15 residues. V shed 3 bases, J shed 3 bases, and the junction held 7 bases outside the gene matches. The CDR3 DNA reads TGTGCCAGCAGCCAGTGGGACAGAGCCAAAGAGACCCAGTACTTC. This codes for CASSQWDRAKETQYF.

The V call is TRBV5-1, the J call TRBJ2-2; 7 nucleotides agree with TRBD2. The CDR3 is 15 amino acids. Per germline, CDR1 SGHRS and CDR2 YFSETQ. The V and J ends lost 3 bases and 6 bases, in that order; junction bases with no gene match: 8. The CDR3: CASSSQTGGAGELFF. The CDR3 DNA reads as TGCGCCAGCAGCTCGCAAACGGGGGGAGCCGGGGAGCTGTTTTTT.

The rearrangement joins TRBV11-2 to TRBJ2-3; tentatively, D is TRBD1 or TRBD2 (6 bases each). CDR1 SGHAT and CDR2 FQNNGV come from the germline V gene. Between the trimmed V and J ends, which lost 5 bases and 0 bases, there was a span of 12 bases. This CDR3 spans 15 amino acids. The CDR3 DNA follows: TGTGCCAGCAGCCATCGGGGGCCTAGCACAGATACGCAGTATTTT. Translating gives CASSHRGPSTDTQYF.

This rearrangement joins TRBV6-5 to TRBJ2-5; TRBD2 matches 7 bases. This CDR3 contains 15 residues. Germline CDR1 and CDR2: MNHEY and SVGAGI. V shed 7 bases and J 0 bases; nucleotides not matched to a gene: 8. CDR3 DNA sequence: TGTGCCAGCACGTGGGGGAGGGCCCACCAAGAGACCCAGTACTTC. Its protein is CASTWGRAHQETQYF.

The V and J genes are TRBV2 and TRBJ2-2; the match to TRBD2 covers 7 bases. The CDR3 is made up of 16 amino acids. Germline trimming cut 6 bases from V and 4 bases from J; bases unmatched to any gene: 11. Germline assignment: CDR1 SNHLY and CDR2 FYNNEI. The CDR3 nucleotides are TGTGCCAGCAGCCCCGGGACTACCTCGGGCACCGGGGAGCTGTTTTTT. Translating it yields CASSPGTTSGTGELFF.

This clone was seen a handful of times. The chain joins TRBV2 to TRBJ1-5; maybe TRBD1 (6 bases). The CDR3 has 13 amino acids. Germline loops: CDR1 SNHLY, CDR2 FYNNEI. V was shortened by 8 bases and J by 6 bases, with 14 bases between the two germline ends. The CDR3 coding sequence is TGTGCCAGCTCGGGTCCCAGGGGTCAGCCCCAGCATTTT. Translated, it gives CASSGPRGQPQHF. Drawing the rest from reference TRBV2 and TRBJ1-5, the complete variable domain is EPEVTQTPSHQVTQMGQEVILRCVPISNHLYFYWYRQILGQKVEFLVSFYNNEISEKSEIFDDQFSVERPDGSNFTLKIRSTKLEDSAMYFCASSGPRGQPQHFGDGTRLSIL.

With respect to this clone: The same CDR3 also results from other DNA sequences found in this sample. J is TRBJ1-2 and V is TRBV7-2; D might be TRBD1 (5 bases). The V gene's germline CDR1 is SGHTA and CDR2 FQGNSA. This CDR3 is built from 14 residues. V was cut by 1 base and J by 4 bases, with 10 bases left in between. In DNA form, the CDR3 reads TGTGCCAGCAGCTTAGTGCCGGGGGGCTATGGCTACACCTTC. Its translation: CASSLVPGGYGYTF.